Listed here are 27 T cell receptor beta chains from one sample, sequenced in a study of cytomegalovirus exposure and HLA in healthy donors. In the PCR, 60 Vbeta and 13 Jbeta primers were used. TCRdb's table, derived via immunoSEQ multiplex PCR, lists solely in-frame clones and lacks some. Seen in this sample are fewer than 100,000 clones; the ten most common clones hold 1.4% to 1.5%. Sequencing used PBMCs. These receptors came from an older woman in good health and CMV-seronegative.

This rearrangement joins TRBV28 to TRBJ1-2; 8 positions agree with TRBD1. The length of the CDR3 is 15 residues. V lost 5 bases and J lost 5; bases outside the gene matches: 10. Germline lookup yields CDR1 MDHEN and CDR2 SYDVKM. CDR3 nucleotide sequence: TGTGCCAGCAGTGGGGGACAGGCCGGTATTTATGGCTACACCTTC. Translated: CASSGGQAGIYGYTF.

This chain's CDR3 is CASTPSRDPQYF. For the CDR3, the DNA is TGTGCCAGCACCCCGAGTCGGGATCCGCAGTATTTT. J is TRBJ2-3 and V is TRBV28; D may be TRBD2 (5 bases). The CDR3 runs 12 residues. Trimming took off 7 bases at V and 10 bases at J, with 15 bases between the two ends. Per germline, CDR1 MDHEN and CDR2 SYDVKM.

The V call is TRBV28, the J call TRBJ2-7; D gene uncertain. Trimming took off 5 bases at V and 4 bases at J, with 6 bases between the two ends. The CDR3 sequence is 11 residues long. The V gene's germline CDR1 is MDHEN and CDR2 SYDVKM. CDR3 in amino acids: CASSLVYEQYF. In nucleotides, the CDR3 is TGTGCCAGCAGTCTAGTATACGAGCAGTACTTC.

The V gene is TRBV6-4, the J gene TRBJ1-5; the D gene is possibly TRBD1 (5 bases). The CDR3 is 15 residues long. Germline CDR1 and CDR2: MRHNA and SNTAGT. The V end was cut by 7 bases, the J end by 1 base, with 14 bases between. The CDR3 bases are TGTGCCAGCAAAACTTGCAGGGTGAGCAATCAGCCCCAGCATTTT. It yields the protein CASKTCRVSNQPQHF.

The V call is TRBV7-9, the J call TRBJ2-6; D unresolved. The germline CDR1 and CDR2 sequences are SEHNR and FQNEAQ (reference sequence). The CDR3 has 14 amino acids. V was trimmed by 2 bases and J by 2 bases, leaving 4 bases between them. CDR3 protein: CASSLPTGANVLTF. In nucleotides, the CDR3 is TGTGCCAGCAGCTTACCCACTGGGGCCAACGTCCTGACTTTC.

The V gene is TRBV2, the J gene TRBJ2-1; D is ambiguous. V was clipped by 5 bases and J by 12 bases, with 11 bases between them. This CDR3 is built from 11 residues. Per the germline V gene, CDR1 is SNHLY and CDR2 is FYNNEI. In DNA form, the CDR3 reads TGTGCCAGCAGTCCCACCGAGGCGCAGTTCTTC. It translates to CASSPTEAQFF.

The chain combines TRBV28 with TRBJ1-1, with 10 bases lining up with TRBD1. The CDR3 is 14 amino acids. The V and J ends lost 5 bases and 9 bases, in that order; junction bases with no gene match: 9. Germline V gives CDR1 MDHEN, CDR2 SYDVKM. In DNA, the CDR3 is TGTGCCAGCAGTGCCGGGACAGGGGATCGGAAAGCTTTCTTT. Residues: CASSAGTGDRKAFF.

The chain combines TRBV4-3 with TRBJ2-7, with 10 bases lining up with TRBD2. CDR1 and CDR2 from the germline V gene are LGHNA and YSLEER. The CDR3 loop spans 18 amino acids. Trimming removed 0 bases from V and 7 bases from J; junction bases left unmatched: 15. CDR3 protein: CASSQDIPGVAGGKEQYF. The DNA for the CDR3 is TGCGCCAGCAGCCAAGATATTCCGGGGGTAGCGGGAGGCAAAGAGCAGTACTTC.

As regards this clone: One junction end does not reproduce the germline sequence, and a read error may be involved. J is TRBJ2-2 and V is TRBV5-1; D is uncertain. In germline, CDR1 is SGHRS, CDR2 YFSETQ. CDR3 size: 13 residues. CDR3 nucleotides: TGCGCCGGCAGCTTGGCAGACACCGGGGAGCTGTTTTTT. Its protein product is CAGSLADTGELFF.

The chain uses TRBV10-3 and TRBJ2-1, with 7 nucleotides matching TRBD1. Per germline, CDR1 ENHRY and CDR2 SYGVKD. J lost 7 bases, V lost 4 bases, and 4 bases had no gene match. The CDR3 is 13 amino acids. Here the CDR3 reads CAISGTGVNEQFF. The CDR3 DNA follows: TGTGCCATCAGTGGAACAGGGGTAAATGAGCAGTTCTTC.

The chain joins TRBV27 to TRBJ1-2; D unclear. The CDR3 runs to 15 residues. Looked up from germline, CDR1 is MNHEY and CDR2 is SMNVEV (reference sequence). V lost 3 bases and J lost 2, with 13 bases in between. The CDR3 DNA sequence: TGTGCCAGCAGTTTGGCGGGTTTCCAAAACTATGGCTACACCTTC. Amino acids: CASSLAGFQNYGYTF.

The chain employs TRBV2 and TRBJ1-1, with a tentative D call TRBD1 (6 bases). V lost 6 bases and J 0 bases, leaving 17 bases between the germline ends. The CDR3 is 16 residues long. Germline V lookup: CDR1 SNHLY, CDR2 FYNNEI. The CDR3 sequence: CASSPRGGSLNTEAFF. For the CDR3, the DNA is TGTGCCAGCAGCCCCCGAGGGGGATCCTTGAACACTGAAGCTTTCTTT.

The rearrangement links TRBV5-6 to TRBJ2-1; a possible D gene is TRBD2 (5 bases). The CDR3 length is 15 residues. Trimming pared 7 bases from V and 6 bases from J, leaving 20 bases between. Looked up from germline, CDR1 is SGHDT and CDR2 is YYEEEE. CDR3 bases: TGTGCCAGCGGATCCCGAGGGCCAATGGGCAATGAGCAGTTCTTC. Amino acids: CASGSRGPMGNEQFF.

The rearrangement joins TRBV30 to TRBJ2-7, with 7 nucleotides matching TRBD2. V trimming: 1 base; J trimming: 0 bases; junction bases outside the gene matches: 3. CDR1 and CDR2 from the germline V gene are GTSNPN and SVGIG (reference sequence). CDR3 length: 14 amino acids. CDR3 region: CAWSGGGSSYEQYF. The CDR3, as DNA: TGTGCCTGGAGTGGAGGCGGGAGCTCCTACGAGCAGTACTTC.

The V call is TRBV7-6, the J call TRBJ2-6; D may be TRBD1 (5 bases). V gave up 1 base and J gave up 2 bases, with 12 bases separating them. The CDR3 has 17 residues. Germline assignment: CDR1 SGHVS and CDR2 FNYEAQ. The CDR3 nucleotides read TGTGCCAGCAGCTTAGGGCAGGGCCGCACTGGGGCCAACGTCCTGACTTTC. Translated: CASSLGQGRTGANVLTF.

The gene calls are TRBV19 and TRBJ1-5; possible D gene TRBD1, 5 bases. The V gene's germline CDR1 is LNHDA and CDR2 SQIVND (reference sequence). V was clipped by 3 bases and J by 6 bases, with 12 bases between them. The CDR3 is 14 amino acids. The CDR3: CASSIGGKGQPQHF. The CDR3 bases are TGTGCCAGTAGTATTGGGGGGAAGGGTCAGCCCCAGCATTTT. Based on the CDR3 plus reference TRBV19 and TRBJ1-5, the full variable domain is DGGITQSPKYLFRKEGQNVTLSCEQNLNHDAMYWYRQDPGQGLRLIYYSQIVNDFQKGDIAEGYSVSREKKESFPLTVTSAQKNPTAFYLCASSIGGKGQPQHFGDGTRLSIL.

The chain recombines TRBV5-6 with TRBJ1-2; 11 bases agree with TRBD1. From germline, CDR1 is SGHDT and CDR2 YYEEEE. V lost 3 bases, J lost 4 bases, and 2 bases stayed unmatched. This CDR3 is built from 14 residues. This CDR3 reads CASSSGTGGYGYTF. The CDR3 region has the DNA TGTGCCAGCAGCTCCGGGACAGGGGGCTATGGCTACACCTTC.

The CDR3 region is CASSPLRITEETQYF. The DNA for the CDR3 is TGCGCCAGCAGCCCACTACGGATAACGGAGGAGACCCAGTACTTC. The chain joins TRBV5-1 to TRBJ2-5; no clear D. Trimming stripped 4 bases from V and 5 bases from J, with 18 bases between. The length of the CDR3 is 15 residues. Germline loops: CDR1 SGHRS, CDR2 YFSETQ.

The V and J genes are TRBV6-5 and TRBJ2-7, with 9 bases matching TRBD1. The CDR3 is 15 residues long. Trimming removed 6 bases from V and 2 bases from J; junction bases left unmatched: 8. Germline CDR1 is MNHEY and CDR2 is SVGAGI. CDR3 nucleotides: TGTGCCAGCAGGACAGGGGGAGCGCCGACCTACGAGCAGTACTTC. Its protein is CASRTGGAPTYEQYF.

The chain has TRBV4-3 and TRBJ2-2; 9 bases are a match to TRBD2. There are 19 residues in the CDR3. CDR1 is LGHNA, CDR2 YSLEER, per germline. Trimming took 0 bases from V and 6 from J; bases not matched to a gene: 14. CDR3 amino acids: CASSQEGAGISGRAGELFF. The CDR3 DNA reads TGCGCCAGCAGCCAAGAGGGTGCAGGGATTAGCGGGAGAGCCGGGGAGCTGTTTTTT.

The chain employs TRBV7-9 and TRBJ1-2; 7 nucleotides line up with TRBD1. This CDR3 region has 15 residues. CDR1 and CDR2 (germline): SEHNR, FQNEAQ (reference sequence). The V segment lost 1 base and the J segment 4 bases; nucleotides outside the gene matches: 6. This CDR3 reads CASSLEQGSIYGYTF. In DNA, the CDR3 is TGTGCCAGCAGCTTAGAACAGGGGAGCATCTATGGCTACACCTTC.

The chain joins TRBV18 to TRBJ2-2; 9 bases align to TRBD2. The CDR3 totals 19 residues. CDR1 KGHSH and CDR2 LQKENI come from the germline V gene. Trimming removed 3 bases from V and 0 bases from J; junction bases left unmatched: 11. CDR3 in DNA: TGTGCCAGCTCACCCCTAGCGGGACGTGGACTTTCGAACACCGGGGAGCTGTTTTTT. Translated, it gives CASSPLAGRGLSNTGELFF.

The CDR3 DNA follows: TGTGCCAGCTCACCACCGGTTTCCGGCGGGAGTGGCGAGCAGTACTTC. Amino acids: CASSPPVSGGSGEQYF. The chain combines TRBV18 with TRBJ2-7; 7 nucleotides line up with TRBD2. CDR1 is KGHSH and CDR2 is LQKENI in the germline V gene. V was clipped by 0 bases and J by 6 bases; unmatched bases: 11. The CDR3 is 16 amino acids.

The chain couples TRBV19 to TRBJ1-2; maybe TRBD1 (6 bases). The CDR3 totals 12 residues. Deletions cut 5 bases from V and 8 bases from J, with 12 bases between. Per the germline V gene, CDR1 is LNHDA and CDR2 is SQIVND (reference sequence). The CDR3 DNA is TGTGCCAGTAGTTCGGTACAGGGAGGCTACACCTTC. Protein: CASSSVQGGYTF.

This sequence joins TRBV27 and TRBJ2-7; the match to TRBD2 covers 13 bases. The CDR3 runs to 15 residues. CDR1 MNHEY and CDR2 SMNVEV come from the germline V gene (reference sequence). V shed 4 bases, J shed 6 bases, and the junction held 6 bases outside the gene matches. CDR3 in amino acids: CASSWRTSGRGEQYF. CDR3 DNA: TGTGCCAGCAGTTGGAGGACTAGCGGGAGAGGCGAGCAGTACTTC.

Here the CDR3 reads CASSLAGLVGETQYF. DNA of the CDR3: TGCGCCAGCAGCTTGGCCGGACTAGTTGGCGAGACCCAGTACTTC. The chain has TRBV5-1 and TRBJ2-5; TRBD2 matches 7 bases. This CDR3 has 15 amino acids. Trimming at V came to 0 bases and at J to 5 bases, leaving 7 bases not matched to a gene. CDR1 is SGHRS, CDR2 YFSETQ, per germline. Full variable domain (outside the CDR3, taken from reference TRBV5-1 and TRBJ2-5): KAGVTQTPRYLIKTRGQQVTLSCSPISGHRSVSWYQQTPGQGLQFLFEYFSETQRNKGNFPGRFSGRQFSNSRSEMNVSTLELGDSALYLCASSLAGLVGETQYFGPGTRLLVL.

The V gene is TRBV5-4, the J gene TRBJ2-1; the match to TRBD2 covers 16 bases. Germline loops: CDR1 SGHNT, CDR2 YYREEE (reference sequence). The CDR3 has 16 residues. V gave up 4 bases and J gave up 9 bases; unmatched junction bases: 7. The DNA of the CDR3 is TGTGCCAGCAGCCCGGGGACTAGCGGGAGGGCACCTGAGCAGTTCTTC. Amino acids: CASSPGTSGRAPEQFF.